The sample holds a few counts of the clone carrying this TCR beta chain. The CDR3 has 15 residues. Germline-derived CDR1 and CDR2 are MNHEY and SVGEGT. The V end was cut by 5 bases, the J end by 7 bases, with 15 bases between. The record originates from a study of blood T cell repertoires in COVID-19. Study in general: The United States, Italy and Spain supplied acute and convalescent COVID-19 samples. PBMCs, B-cell-depleted T cells, or T cells provided the cDNA or gDNA that made up the material.

Original processing methods: Reference gene primer amplification gave estimated nucleated cell counts. TCRdb keeps only in-frame clones here, not all; method: immunoSEQ multiplex PCR. From that table come the V and J calls and clone size; the DNA was used to work out D and trimming. Here the sample spans fewer than 250,000 clones, more than 75% being singletons. This sequence originates from a man aged 40-49 years with acute or convalescent COVID-19. The source material was peripheral blood. The gene calls are TRBV6-2 or TRBV6-3 and TRBJ1-6; D ambiguous. CDR3 sequence: CASSPSTGINSPLHF. The CDR3 coding sequence is TGTGCCAGCAGTCCCTCCACGGGGATCAATTCACCCCTCCACTTT.